These T cell receptor beta chains were read from a single sample in a study of response to subunit inactivated influenza vaccine. TCRdb analysed the RT-PCR reads with MiXCR anew, one entry per CDR3 protein. The data show about 180,000 distinct CDR3 sequences, roughly a tenth seen once. The material sequenced was CD8+ T cells sorted from PBMCs, taken less than 30 months after vaccination. Source of these receptors: a man between 45 and 75 years old who received an inactivated influenza vaccine. Each CDR3 is given with its conserved first and last residue. Fields, in order: D gene, V gene, J gene, clone size, CDR3 DNA, CDR3 protein. D genes are given only for firm matches. Clone size is not always given. Where it is, it says once, few, many or a class for expanded clones.

>NA|TRBV7-9|TRBJ2-6|NA
TGTGCCAGCAGCTCAAGTACTGGGGCCAACGTCCTGACTTTC
CASSSSTGANVLTF
>NA|TRBV4-3|TRBJ1-3|NA
TGCGCCAGCAGCCAGGGGGACGGGAACTCTGGAAACACCATATATTTT
CASSQGDGNSGNTIYF
>NA|TRBV28|TRBJ2-6|few
TGTGCCAGCAGTTTAGTGCAGCCACACTCTGGGGCCAACGTCCTGACTTTC
CASSLVQPHSGANVLTF
>TRBD2|TRBV6-5|TRBJ2-1|many
TGTGCCAGCAGTTATCGGACTAGCGAGTACAATGAGCAGTTCTTC
CASSYRTSEYNEQFF
>NA|TRBV29-1|TRBJ1-3|NA
TGCAGCACCAGACAGGGAAACACCATATATTTT
CSTRQGNTIYF
>NA|TRBV4-2|TRBJ2-1|few
TGTGCCAGCAGCCAAACAACAGGGAGCTCCTACAATGAGCAGTTCTTC
CASSQTTGSSYNEQFF
>TRBD2|TRBV20-1|TRBJ2-2|NA
TGCAGTGCTAGGGTAACGGGGGGGCAAAATCAGAACACCGGGGAGCTGTTTTTT
CSARVTGGQNQNTGELFF
>TRBD1|TRBV7-9|TRBJ2-7|NA
TGTGCCAGCAGCCCGCCGGGACAGGGTCGGTACGAGCAGTACTTC
CASSPPGQGRYEQYF
>NA|TRBV7-8|TRBJ2-2|many
TGTGCCAGCAGTGCCTACCCCCGGCGACTAAACACCGGGGAGCTGTTTTTT
CASSAYPRRLNTGELFF
>NA|TRBV6-1|TRBJ1-1|many
TGTGCCAGCAGCTTGGACAGTATGAACACTGAAGCTTTCTTT
CASSLDSMNTEAFF
>NA|TRBV28|TRBJ2-5|NA
TGTGCCAGCAGTCTGACTCCAGGAGAGACCCAGTACTTC
CASSLTPGETQYF
>NA|TRBV4-1|TRBJ1-6|few
TGCGCCAGCAGCCAAGAGAATTCACCCCTCCACTTT
CASSQENSPLHF
>NA|TRBV4-3|TRBJ2-3|NA
TGCGCCAGCAGCCAAGATTGGACGGCCACTAGCACAGATACGCAGTATTTT
CASSQDWTATSTDTQYF
>NA|TRBV4-1|TRBJ1-1|many
TGCGCCAGCAGCGGGATGGGAGGGGTTCTTATGAACACTGAAGCTTTCTTT
CASSGMGGVLMNTEAFF
>NA|TRBV4-2|TRBJ1-2|NA
TGTGCCAGCAGCCAGGTGGCTGGGGAAAACTATGGCTACACCTTC
CASSQVAGENYGYTF
>NA|TRBV3-1|TRBJ2-1|many
TGTGCCAGCAGCCAAGAACGCTACAGGGAATTGGGGGCCTACAATGAGCAGTTCTTC
CASSQERYRELGAYNEQFF
>NA|TRBV15|TRBJ2-7|NA
TGTGCCACCAGCAGAGAACTAGTAGCTTACGAGCAGTACTTC
CATSRELVAYEQYF
>TRBD1|TRBV24-1|TRBJ2-2|NA
TGTGCCACCAGGGATGGACAGGGGAACACCGGGGAGCTGTTTTTT
CATRDGQGNTGELFF
>NA|TRBV7-9|TRBJ2-3|NA
TGTGCCAGCAGCCAAGGGTCCGGACTGATGCCCACAGATACGCAGTATTTT
CASSQGSGLMPTDTQYF
>NA|TRBV9|TRBJ2-2|many
TGTGCCAGCAGCGTATCGGGCGGGGAGCTGTTTTTT
CASSVSGGELFF
>NA|TRBV12-3/TRBV12-4|TRBJ2-1|many
TGTGCCAGCAGTTGGGCCCCTGACTCCTACAATGAGCAGTTCTTC
CASSWAPDSYNEQFF
>TRBD1|TRBV25-1|TRBJ2-1|NA
TGTGCCAGCAGCACGACAGGGCGATACAATGAGCAGTTCTTC
CASSTTGRYNEQFF
>TRBD2|TRBV11-2|TRBJ2-5|few
TGTGCCAGGCCTCCGGGACTACTCCAAGAGACCCAGTACTTC
CARPPGLLQETQYF
>NA|TRBV6-5|TRBJ2-7|few
TGTGCCAGCAGTTACTCGAATGCCCAAACCTACGAGCAGTACTTC
CASSYSNAQTYEQYF
>TRBD2|TRBV7-6|TRBJ2-1|NA
TGTGCCGGCAGCTCCGTAGCGGGGGGAAGCTCCTACAATGAGCAGTTCTTC
CAGSSVAGGSSYNEQFF
>NA|TRBV29-1|TRBJ2-1|few
TGCAGCGTGGGGGACACAGACAATGAGCAGTTCTTC
CSVGDTDNEQFF
>NA|TRBV15|TRBJ2-1|many
TGTGCCACCAGCCTGTCATTCCGGGACCCCAGTGAGCAGTTCTTC
CATSLSFRDPSEQFF
>NA|TRBV9|TRBJ2-1|many
TGTGCCAGCAACGCGGCGGCGATGAGCTCCTACAATGAGCAGTTCTTC
CASNAAAMSSYNEQFF
>NA|TRBV27|TRBJ2-7|NA
TGTGCCAGCAGTTTATCCGCCAGGGGGGACGAGCAGTACTTC
CASSLSARGDEQYF
>NA|TRBV4-1|TRBJ2-1|many
TGCGCCAGCAGCCTTTTAAAATACAATGAGCAGTTCTTC
CASSLLKYNEQFF
>TRBD1|TRBV7-9|TRBJ2-1|NA
TGTGCCAGCAGCTTGGGACAGGGAGATTACAATGAGCAGTTCTTC
CASSLGQGDYNEQFF
>NA|TRBV6-5|TRBJ2-7|NA
TGTGCCAGCAGTTACGGGACGTGGGGGTCCTACGAGCAGTACTTC
CASSYGTWGSYEQYF
>NA|TRBV28|TRBJ2-7|few
TGTGCCAGCACCCCAGGCGACTTCTCCTACGAGCAGTACTTC
CASTPGDFSYEQYF
>NA|TRBV5-1|TRBJ1-3|many
TGCGCCAGCAGCTCCGCTACAGGCTCTGGAAACACCATATATTTT
CASSSATGSGNTIYF
>TRBD1|TRBV28|TRBJ2-7|few
TGTGCCAGCAGACAGGGGGGACCCTCCTACGAGCAGTACTTC
CASRQGGPSYEQYF
>NA|TRBV7-9|TRBJ1-2|NA
TGTGCCAGCAGCTCCGGGACGGACCCTAACTATGGCTACACCTTC
CASSSGTDPNYGYTF
>NA|TRBV4-1|TRBJ2-1|NA
TGCGCCAGCAGCCGGGTTCGGGGCCATGAGCAGTTCTTC
CASSRVRGHEQFF
>TRBD1|TRBV29-1|TRBJ2-7|NA
TGCAGCGTGGCGACAGGGGCTTTCGAGCAGTACTTC
CSVATGAFEQYF
>NA|TRBV20-1|TRBJ2-1|many
TGCAGTGCTAACAGAGCCATCTACAATGAGCAGTTCTTC
CSANRAIYNEQFF
>TRBD1|TRBV7-2|TRBJ2-2|NA
TGTGCCAGCAGCTTTACAGGGGGCGGCACCGGGGAGCTGTTTTTT
CASSFTGGGTGELFF
>NA|TRBV28|TRBJ2-7|few
TGTGCCAGCAGTTCCGCCCGGGGCCACGAGCAGTACTTC
CASSSARGHEQYF
>TRBD1|TRBV7-9|TRBJ1-2|NA
TGTGCCAGCAGCCCCCACCGGGACAGGGGGTACGGCTACACCTTC
CASSPHRDRGYGYTF
>TRBD2|TRBV20-1|TRBJ2-1|NA
TGCAGTGCTACCCCGACTAGCGGGCGTTCCTACAATGAGCAGTTCTTC
CSATPTSGRSYNEQFF
>NA|TRBV7-9|TRBJ1-2|few
TGTGCCAGCAGCTTAGCGCTGGGGGATGGCTACACCTTC
CASSLALGDGYTF
>NA|TRBV6-2/TRBV6-3|TRBJ2-7|NA
TGTGCCAGCACCGGCAGAAGTCCCTACGAGCAGTACTTC
CASTGRSPYEQYF
>NA|TRBV4-3|TRBJ2-5|NA
TGCGCCAGCAGCCAAGTTTGGGCTCTCCAAGAGACCCAGTACTTC
CASSQVWALQETQYF
>NA|TRBV5-1|TRBJ1-1|few
TGCGCCAGCAGCTTGGCTACAGGAACGGTGGACACTGAAGCTTTCTTT
CASSLATGTVDTEAFF
>TRBD2|TRBV19|TRBJ2-5|few
TGTGCCAGTAGTATTGGGCTAGCGGACGGGGAGACCCAGTACTTC
CASSIGLADGETQYF
>TRBD2|TRBV12-3/TRBV12-4|TRBJ2-2|NA
TGTGCCAGCATTTCCGGGACTAGTAGGGGCGGGGAGCTGTTTTTT
CASISGTSRGGELFF
>TRBD1|TRBV7-2|TRBJ1-6|NA
TGTGCCAGCAGCCACCGGGACAGTAATTCACCCCTCCACTTT
CASSHRDSNSPLHF
>NA|TRBV11-2|TRBJ2-3|few
TGTGCCAGCAGCCCAGCCGGGGGCCTTACAGATACGCAGTATTTT
CASSPAGGLTDTQYF
>TRBD2|TRBV7-6|TRBJ2-3|many
TGTGCCAGCAGCTCTTGGACTAGCGGGAACCAGGGGGTTACGCAGTATTTT
CASSSWTSGNQGVTQYF
>NA|TRBV29-1|TRBJ2-7|many
TGCAGCGTTGAAATCGGGTTGTACGAGCAGTACTTC
CSVEIGLYEQYF
>NA|TRBV12-3/TRBV12-4|TRBJ2-5|few
TGTGCCAGCAGTTTACTTAGGGAGACCCAGTACTTC
CASSLLRETQYF